This passage covers 10 T cell receptor beta chains from one sample sequenced in a study of CD8+ T cells in alopecia areata. This sample's treatment: oral pan-JAK inhibitor, 5-10 mg twice daily. Sequencing relied on a cDNA template that was reverse transcribed from extracted RNA. TCRdb's table, derived via immunoSEQ multiplex PCR, lists solely in-frame clones and lacks some. The data contain roughly 190,000 clones, approximately 60% of them singletons. The starting material was CD4+ T cells sorted from blood, obtained at week 4, from a patient treated with tofacitinib. The receptors were gathered from a human donor with alopecia areata.

The chain couples TRBV7-9 to TRBJ1-4; D remains unclear. The CDR3 runs 14 residues. Germline V CDR1 and CDR2: SEHNR, FQNEAQ (reference sequence). With 3 bases removed from V and 4 bases from J, the gap between germline ends came to 9 bases. DNA of the CDR3: TGTGCCAGCAGCTTCGTCAGTGTTAATGAAAAACTGTTTTTT. Translated: CASSFVSVNEKLFF.

This clone was recorded a few times. The rearrangement links TRBV7-2 to TRBJ1-1, with a weak D call TRBD1 (5 bases). The CDR3 sequence is 15 residues long. Germline values: CDR1 SGHTA, CDR2 FQGNSA. V shed 5 bases and J shed 0 bases, with 13 bases lying between them. CDR3 protein: CASSPRTYMNTEAFF. CDR3 bases: TGTGCCAGCAGCCCAAGGACATACATGAACACTGAAGCTTTCTTT.

The rearrangement joins TRBV29-1 to TRBJ2-4; no clear D. V lost 5 bases to trimming and J lost 5 bases, with 13 bases between them. The CDR3 spans 13 residues. Germline-derived CDR1 and CDR2 are SQVTM and ANQGSEA. The CDR3 nucleotides are TGCAGCGTTTCAACACCCCCCCAAAACATTCAGTACTTC. Its translation is CSVSTPPQNIQYF.

This clone was counted between two and nine times. This rearrangement joins TRBV5-4 to TRBJ1-1, with a tentative D call TRBD1 (6 bases). Germline CDR1 and CDR2: SGHNT and YYREEE (reference sequence). V was cut by 6 bases and J by 0 bases, with 18 bases left in between. This CDR3 comprises 16 residues. The CDR3 reads CASMEGGLGLNTEAFF. The CDR3 DNA reads TGTGCCAGCATGGAGGGGGGTCTGGGATTGAACACTGAAGCTTTCTTT.

The chain employs TRBV2 and TRBJ2-5; 8 bases align to TRBD1. V lost 5 bases and J lost 2; bases outside the gene matches: 4. The CDR3 is 14 amino acids. Germline CDR1 is SNHLY and CDR2 is FYNNEI. CDR3 nucleotides: TGTGCCAGCAGTTGGACAGGGCGACAAGAGACCCAGTACTTC. Amino acids: CASSWTGRQETQYF.

This clone was recorded a few times. The V gene is TRBV7-9, the J gene TRBJ2-1; maybe TRBD1 (6 bases). Germline CDR1 SEHNR, CDR2 FQNEAQ (reference sequence). Trimming removed 1 base from V and 3 bases from J, with 7 bases in between. The CDR3 extends over 14 amino acids. The CDR3 nucleotides are TGTGCCAGCAGCTTAGGGACAGACTACAATGAGCAGTTCTTC. Its protein product is CASSLGTDYNEQFF.

As regards this clone: At one of its ends the junction is not consistent with the germline gene, which may arise from a read error. This rearrangement joins TRBV7-7 to TRBJ2-5; 8 bases line up with TRBD1. The CDR3 extends over 17 amino acids. Germline CDR1 SSHAT, CDR2 FNYEAQ (reference sequence). The CDR3 DNA reads TGTGCTAGCAGCAGGGGAATACAGGGGGACACACAAGAGACCCAGTACTTC. The encoded protein is CASSRGIQGDTQETQYF.

The rearrangement links TRBV29-1 to TRBJ2-3, with D uncertain. CDR1 is SQVTM, CDR2 ANQGSEA, per germline. The CDR3 runs 13 residues. V dropped 5 bases and J dropped 0 bases, with 9 bases sitting between them. CDR3 DNA: TGCAGCGTTACCTCGACAAGCACAGATACGCAGTATTTT. Encoded protein: CSVTSTSTDTQYF.

The gene calls are TRBV4-1 and TRBJ2-1; maybe TRBD1 (6 bases). The V end was cut by 1 base, the J end by 4 bases, with 17 bases between. Germline loops: CDR1 MGHRA, CDR2 YSYEKL. The CDR3 is 17 residues long. The CDR3 loop is CASSQGLARGVYNEQFF. CDR3 DNA: TGCGCCAGCAGCCAAGGATTAGCCAGGGGAGTGTACAATGAGCAGTTCTTC.

For this clone: Within the sample, other DNA sequences also encode this same CDR3. The gene calls are TRBV5-1 and TRBJ2-2; D is undetermined. Germline CDR1 is SGHRS and CDR2 is YFSETQ. V lost 0 bases and J 1 base, leaving 4 bases between the germline ends. The CDR3 spans 14 residues. The CDR3 region is CASSLVQNTGELFF. The CDR3 nucleotides are TGCGCCAGCAGCTTGGTGCAGAACACCGGGGAGCTGTTTTTT.